This is a list of T cell receptor beta chains from one sample in a study of PD-1 blockade in mismatch repair-deficient tumors. Profiled with immunoSEQ multiplex PCR; TCRdb holds only in-frame clones, not every one. In the table there are about 120,000 clones, approximately 86% of which are singletons. Sequencing was performed on peripheral blood, taken 44 weeks after starting pembrolizumab. These receptor sequences come from an adult with mismatch repair-deficient cancer. Both conserved end residues are part of each CDR3. D genes are given only for firm matches. A clone size is listed for some rows: how often the clone was seen (once, few, many), or a class if it is expanded.

j_call d_call clone_size v_call cdr3_aa cdr3_nt
TRBJ1-4 TRBD1 NA TRBV6-1 CASSRQGDEKLFF TGTGCCAGCAGTAGACAGGGAGATGAAAAACTGTTTTTT
TRBJ2-7 NA NA TRBV30 CAWSVIPAGLGAWANYEQYF TGTGCCTGGAGTGTTATACCAGCGGGGTTGGGGGCGTGGGCGAACTACGAGCAGTACTTC
TRBJ2-7 NA NA TRBV21-1 CASSKGIGTGSNEQYF TGTGCCAGCAGCAAAGGCATCGGGACAGGGTCGAACGAGCAGTACTTC
TRBJ2-3 NA once TRBV9 CASSVVNGATDTQYF TGTGCCAGCAGCGTAGTAAATGGGGCAACAGATACGCAGTATTTT
TRBJ2-7 NA NA TRBV11-3 CASSADDGTYEQYF TGTGCCAGCAGCGCAGATGACGGGACCTACGAGCAGTACTTC
TRBJ2-1 TRBD2 NA TRBV29-1 CSVEKSGRATYNEQFF TGCAGCGTTGAAAAGAGCGGGAGGGCCACATACAATGAGCAGTTCTTC
TRBJ2-7 NA NA TRBV14 CASSLPGAQPPYEQYF TGTGCCAGCAGCCTACCCGGGGCCCAACCTCCCTACGAGCAGTACTTC
TRBJ2-2 NA NA TRBV7-8 CASSLAWRAGELFF TGTGCCAGCAGCTTAGCTTGGCGCGCCGGGGAGCTGTTTTTT
TRBJ2-4 TRBD1 NA TRBV5-6 CASRERDRNIQYF TGTGCCAGCAGAGAAAGGGACAGGAACATTCAGTACTTC
TRBJ2-1 NA NA TRBV28 CASSLRAFYNEQFF TGTGCCAGCAGTTTAAGGGCATTTTACAATGAGCAGTTCTTC
TRBJ2-1 TRBD2 NA TRBV19 CASSGTSGRAYEQFF TGTGCCAGTAGTGGAACTAGCGGGAGGGCCTATGAGCAGTTCTTC
TRBJ2-7 NA NA TRBV5-6 CASSAGYYSYEQYF TGTGCCAGCAGCGCCGGTTATTACTCCTACGAGCAGTACTTC
TRBJ2-7 TRBD1 NA TRBV6-1 CASSKQGAENYEQYF TGTGCCAGCTCGAAACAGGGGGCGGAGAACTACGAGCAGTACTTC
TRBJ1-2 NA NA TRBV30 CALDNQGWYGYTF TGTGCCCTGGATAATCAGGGCTGGTATGGCTACACCTTC
TRBJ1-1 NA NA TRBV4-1 CASSQGLGVMNTEAFF TGCGCCAGCAGCCAAGGATTAGGTGTTATGAACACTGAAGCTTTCTTT
TRBJ2-3 TRBD2 NA TRBV9 CASSVEREGPTDTQYF TGTGCCAGCAGCGTAGAGCGGGAGGGCCCCACAGATACGCAGTATTTT
TRBJ2-7 NA NA TRBV7-8 CASSSPGVYEQYF TGTGCCAGCAGTTCCCCCGGAGTCTACGAGCAGTACTTC
TRBJ2-7 NA NA TRBV20-1 CSATEGGEQYF TGCAGTGCTACAGAAGGGGGCGAGCAGTACTTC
TRBJ2-7 NA NA TRBV4-3 CASSQDSVGHEQYF TGCGCCAGCAGCCAAGATTCGGTGGGTCACGAGCAGTACTTC
TRBJ1-2 NA NA TRBV27 CASSFLHAGPYGYTF TGTGCCAGCAGTTTTCTACACGCAGGGCCCTATGGCTACACCTTC
TRBJ2-7 TRBD2 NA TRBV5-1 CASSLVGLAGALDNEQYF TGCGCCAGCAGCTTGGTAGGACTAGCGGGAGCCTTGGACAACGAGCAGTACTTC
TRBJ2-7 TRBD2 NA TRBV7-2 CASSLVGGSYEQYF TGTGCCAGCAGCTTAGTTGGCGGGAGTTACGAGCAGTACTTC
TRBJ2-1 TRBD2 NA TRBV5-1 CASSFRPGLADYTGYNEQFF TGCGCCAGCAGCTTTCGACCGGGACTAGCGGACTATACGGGCTACAATGAGCAGTTCTTC
TRBJ1-1 TRBD1 NA TRBV13 CASSTGQGTEAFF TGTGCCAGCAGCACCGGACAGGGCACTGAAGCTTTCTTT
TRBJ2-3 NA NA TRBV4-2 CASSQDVEGAQYF TGTGCCAGCAGCCAAGACGTGGAGGGGGCGCAGTATTTT
TRBJ2-4 NA NA TRBV15 CATSRAEGIQYF TGTGCCACCAGCAGAGCCGAGGGAATTCAGTACTTC
TRBJ2-2 NA few TRBV23-1 CASSQSRGGFTGELFF TGCGCCAGCAGTCAATCGAGAGGAGGGTTCACCGGGGAGCTGTTTTTT
TRBJ2-7 TRBD1 NA TRBV5-1 CASSGGQGHEQYF TGCGCCAGCAGCGGAGGACAGGGACACGAGCAGTACTTC
TRBJ2-5 NA NA TRBV10-2 CASSEGGGAGSLAQYF TGCGCCAGCAGCGAGGGGGGGGGAGCCGGTAGTTTGGCCCAGTACTTC
TRBJ2-3 NA NA TRBV5-1 CASSSVGDTQYF TGCGCCAGCTCGTCGGTCGGAGATACGCAGTATTTT
TRBJ2-7 NA NA TRBV14 CASSQVPVEQYF TGTGCCAGCAGCCAAGTCCCCGTCGAGCAGTACTTC
TRBJ2-2 NA few TRBV19 CASSVGTQVPTGELFF TGTGCCAGTAGTGTAGGGACCCAGGTCCCCACCGGGGAGCTGTTTTTT
TRBJ2-7 TRBD2 NA TRBV28 CASRPWTSYLREQYF TGTGCCAGCAGACCCTGGACTAGTTATTTACGGGAGCAGTACTTC
TRBJ1-5 NA NA TRBV28 CASGGQYNSNQPQHF TGTGCCAGCGGTGGACAGTATAATAGCAATCAGCCCCAGCATTTT
TRBJ2-1 NA NA TRBV11-3 CASSTRPATVLNEQFF TGTGCCAGCAGCACCCGACCCGCGACAGTCTTGAATGAGCAGTTCTTC
TRBJ2-7 NA NA TRBV5-8 CASSVLVSGDAIPSEQYF TGTGCCAGCAGCGTCCTGGTATCGGGGGATGCCATTCCCAGCGAGCAGTACTTC
TRBJ2-7 NA NA TRBV27 CASSSWSRQTNPYEQYF TGTGCCAGCAGTAGTTGGTCCCGACAAACGAATCCATACGAGCAGTACTTC
TRBJ2-7 TRBD2 few TRBV6-1 CASSAGTSGSYEQYF TGTGCCAGCAGTGCCGGGACTAGCGGCTCCTACGAGCAGTACTTC
TRBJ2-7 NA NA TRBV4-1 CASRAYTSSYEQYF TGCGCCAGCAGGGCGTATACTAGCTCCTACGAGCAGTACTTC
TRBJ2-7 NA NA TRBV5-6 CASSSSRGLGFGYEQYF TGTGCCAGCAGCTCGAGTAGGGGTTTGGGATTTGGTTACGAGCAGTACTTC
TRBJ2-3 NA few TRBV6-4 CASSDSEEGASTDTQYF TGTGCCAGCAGTGACTCGGAGGAGGGGGCTAGCACAGATACGCAGTATTTT
TRBJ2-5 NA NA TRBV27 CASSATRSQETQYF TGTGCCAGCAGTGCTACACGGTCCCAAGAGACCCAGTACTTC
TRBJ2-7 NA NA TRBV19 CASSTTFGWAYEQYF TGTGCCAGTAGTACGACCTTTGGATGGGCCTACGAGCAGTACTTC
TRBJ1-2 NA NA TRBV6-5 CASSSNPTEIYGYTF TGTGCCAGCAGTTCAAACCCGACAGAGATCTATGGCTACACCTTC
TRBJ1-1 NA NA TRBV28 CASSLVAAREAFF TGTGCCAGCAGTTTAGTCGCCGCCCGTGAAGCTTTCTTT
TRBJ1-5 NA NA TRBV7-2 CASSLGQDQPQHF TGTGCCAGCAGCCTAGGTCAGGATCAGCCCCAGCATTTT
TRBJ2-3 TRBD2 NA TRBV7-6 CASSSGLVNTDTQYF TGTGCCAGCAGTTCTGGACTAGTCAACACAGATACGCAGTATTTT
TRBJ1-5 TRBD1 few TRBV6-1 CASSANPGQWSNQPQHF TGTGCCAGCAGTGCGAATCCGGGACAGTGGAGCAATCAGCCCCAGCATTTT
TRBJ1-2 NA NA TRBV9 CASSVESAGYGYTF TGTGCCAGCAGCGTAGAGTCAGCGGGCTATGGCTACACCTTC
TRBJ1-1 NA NA TRBV2 CASGTVRNTEAFF TGTGCCAGTGGGACGGTCAGAAACACTGAAGCTTTCTTT
TRBJ2-2 NA NA TRBV6-4 CASSDAPGLNTGELFF TGTGCCAGCAGTGACGCCCCGGGACTCAACACCGGGGAGCTGTTTTTT
TRBJ2-7 TRBD2 NA TRBV7-2 CASSLVLAGGPPQYF TGTGCCAGCAGCTTAGTACTAGCGGGAGGGCCGCCGCAGTACTTC
TRBJ1-2 NA NA TRBV6-5 CASSYYAGTNYGYTF TGTGCCAGCAGTTACTATGCAGGGACTAACTATGGCTACACCTTC
TRBJ2-1 TRBD2 NA TRBV7-9 CASSHRPAGVDNEQFF TGTGCCAGCAGCCACCGTCCAGCGGGAGTGGATAATGAGCAGTTCTTC
TRBJ2-1 NA NA TRBV5-6 CASSRAPNEQFF TGTGCCAGCAGCAGGGCCCCTAATGAGCAGTTCTTC